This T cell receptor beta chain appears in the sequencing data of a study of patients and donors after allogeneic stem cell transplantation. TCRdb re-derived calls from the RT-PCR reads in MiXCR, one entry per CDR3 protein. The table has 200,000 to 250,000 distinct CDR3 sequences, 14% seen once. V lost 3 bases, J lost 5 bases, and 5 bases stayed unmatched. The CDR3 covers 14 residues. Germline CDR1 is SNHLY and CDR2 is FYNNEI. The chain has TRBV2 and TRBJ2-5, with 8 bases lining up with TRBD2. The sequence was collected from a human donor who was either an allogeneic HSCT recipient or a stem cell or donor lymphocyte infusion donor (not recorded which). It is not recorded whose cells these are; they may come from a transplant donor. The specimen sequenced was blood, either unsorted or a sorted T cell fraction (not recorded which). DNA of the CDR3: TGTGCCAGCAGTGACGGGAGGGCCAGGGAGACCCAGTACTTC. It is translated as CASSDGRARETQYF.